Included here is one T cell receptor beta chain sequence, with context. The sample comes from a study of control samples from healthy donors and cancer patients. Libraries were prepared by immunoSEQ multiplex PCR; TCRdb keeps only in-frame clonotypes and omits some of them. The table includes roughly 120,000 clones, 70% to 90% detected once. V lost 2 bases, J lost 0 bases, and 10 bases lay in between. Germline assignment: CDR1 SGHTA and CDR2 FQGNSA. The CDR3 is 15 residues long. Source material: blood. This chain uses TRBV7-2 with TRBJ1-1; no firm D call. This sequence was found in a man aged 50-59 years in good health. The CDR3 spells CASSLLGVMNTEAFF. The DNA for the CDR3 is TGTGCCAGCAGCTTACTCGGGGTTATGAACACTGAAGCTTTCTTT.